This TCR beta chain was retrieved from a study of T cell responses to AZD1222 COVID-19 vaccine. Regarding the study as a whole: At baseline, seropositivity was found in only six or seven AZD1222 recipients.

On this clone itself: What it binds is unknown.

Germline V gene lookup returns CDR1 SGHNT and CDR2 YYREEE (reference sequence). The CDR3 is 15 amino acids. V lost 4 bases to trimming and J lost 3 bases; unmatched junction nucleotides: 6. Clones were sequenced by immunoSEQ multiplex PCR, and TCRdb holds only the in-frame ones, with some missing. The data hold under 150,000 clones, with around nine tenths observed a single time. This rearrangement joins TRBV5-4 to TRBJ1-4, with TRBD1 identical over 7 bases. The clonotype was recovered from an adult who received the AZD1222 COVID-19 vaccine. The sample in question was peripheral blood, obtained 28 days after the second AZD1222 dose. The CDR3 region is CASSLTTGANEKLFF. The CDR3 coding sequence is TGTGCCAGCAGCCTGACCACAGGGGCTAATGAAAAACTGTTTTTT.